A single count supports the clone carrying this T cell receptor beta chain. Its antigen is not identified. This sample is part of a study of cytomegalovirus exposure and HLA in healthy donors. This PCR relied on a set of 60 Vbeta primers and 13 Jbeta primers. TCRdb's copy holds only in-frame clones and misses some; the assay was immunoSEQ multiplex PCR. The repertoire holds 130,000 to 150,000 clones, with roughly 79% as singletons. Study-wide results and caveats: According to the study, 160 or so TCR beta chains were cytomegalovirus-associated.

Per the germline V gene, CDR1 is SGHRS and CDR2 is YFSETQ. The CDR3 is made up of 15 amino acids. With 5 bases clipped from V and 4 bases from J, the junction kept 9 bases outside the gene matches. The receptor's source is a woman aged 40 to 50 in good health and CMV-seropositive. The chain joins TRBV5-1 to TRBJ2-1; TRBD2 agrees at 7 bases. Sequences were obtained from PBMCs. For the CDR3, the DNA is TGCGCCAGCAGGCCCGACTCCGGGGGGTACAATGAGCAGTTCTTC. Amino acids: CASRPDSGGYNEQFF.